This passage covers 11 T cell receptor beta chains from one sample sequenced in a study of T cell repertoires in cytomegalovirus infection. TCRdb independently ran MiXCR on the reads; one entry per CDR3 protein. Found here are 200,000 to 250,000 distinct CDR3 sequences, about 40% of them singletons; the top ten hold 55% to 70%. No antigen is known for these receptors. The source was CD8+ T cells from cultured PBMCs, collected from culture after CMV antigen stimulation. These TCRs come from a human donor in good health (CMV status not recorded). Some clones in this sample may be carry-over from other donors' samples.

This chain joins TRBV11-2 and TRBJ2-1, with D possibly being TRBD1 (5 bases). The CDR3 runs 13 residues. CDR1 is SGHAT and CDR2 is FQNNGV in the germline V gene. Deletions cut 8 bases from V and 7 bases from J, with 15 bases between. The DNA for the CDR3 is TGTGCCAGCCTCCCAGGGTGGCAAAATGAGCAGTTCTTC. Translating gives CASLPGWQNEQFF.

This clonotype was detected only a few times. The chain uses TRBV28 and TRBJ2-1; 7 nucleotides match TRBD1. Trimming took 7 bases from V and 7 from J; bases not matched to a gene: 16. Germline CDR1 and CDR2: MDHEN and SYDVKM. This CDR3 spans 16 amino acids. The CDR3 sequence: CASTPWETGIINEQFF. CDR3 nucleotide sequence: TGTGCCAGCACCCCGTGGGAGACAGGGATTATAAATGAGCAGTTCTTC.

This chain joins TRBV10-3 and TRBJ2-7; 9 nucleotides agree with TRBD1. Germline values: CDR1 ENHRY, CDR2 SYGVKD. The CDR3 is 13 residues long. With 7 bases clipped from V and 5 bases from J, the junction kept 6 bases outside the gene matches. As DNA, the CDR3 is TGTGCCATCAAGGGACAGGGTTACGACGAGCAGTACTTC. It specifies CAIKGQGYDEQYF.

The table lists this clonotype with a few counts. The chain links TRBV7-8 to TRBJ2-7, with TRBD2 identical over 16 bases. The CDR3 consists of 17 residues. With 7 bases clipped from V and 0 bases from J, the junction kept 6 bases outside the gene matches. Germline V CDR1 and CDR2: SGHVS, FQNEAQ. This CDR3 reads CASNAGLAGGSSYEQYF. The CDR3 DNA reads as TGTGCCAGCAACGCGGGACTAGCGGGAGGGAGCTCCTACGAGCAGTACTTC.

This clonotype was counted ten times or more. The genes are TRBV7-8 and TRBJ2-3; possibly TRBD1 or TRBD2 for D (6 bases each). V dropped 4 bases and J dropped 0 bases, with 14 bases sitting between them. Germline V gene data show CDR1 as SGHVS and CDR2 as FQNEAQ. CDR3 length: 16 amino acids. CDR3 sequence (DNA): TGTGCCAGCAGCTCACCCACAGGGACTAGCACAGATACGCAGTATTTT. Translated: CASSSPTGTSTDTQYF.

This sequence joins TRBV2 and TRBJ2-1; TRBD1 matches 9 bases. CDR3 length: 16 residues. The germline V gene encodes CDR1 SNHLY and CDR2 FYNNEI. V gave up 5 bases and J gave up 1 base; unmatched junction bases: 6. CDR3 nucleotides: TGTGCCAGCAGTCCCCGGGACAGGGTTTCCTACAATGAGCAGTTCTTC. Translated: CASSPRDRVSYNEQFF.

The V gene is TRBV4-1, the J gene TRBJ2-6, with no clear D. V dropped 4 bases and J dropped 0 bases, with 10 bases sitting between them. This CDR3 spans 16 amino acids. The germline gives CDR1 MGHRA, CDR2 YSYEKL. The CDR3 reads CASSRDATSGANVLTF. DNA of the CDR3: TGCGCCAGCAGCCGGGATGCTACCTCTGGGGCCAACGTCCTGACTTTC.

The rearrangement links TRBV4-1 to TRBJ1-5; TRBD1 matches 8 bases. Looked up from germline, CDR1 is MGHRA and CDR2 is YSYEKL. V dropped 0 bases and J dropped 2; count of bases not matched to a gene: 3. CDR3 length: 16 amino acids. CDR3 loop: CASSQEDRGGNQPQHF. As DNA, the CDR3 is TGCGCCAGCAGCCAAGAAGACAGGGGAGGCAATCAGCCCCAGCATTTT.

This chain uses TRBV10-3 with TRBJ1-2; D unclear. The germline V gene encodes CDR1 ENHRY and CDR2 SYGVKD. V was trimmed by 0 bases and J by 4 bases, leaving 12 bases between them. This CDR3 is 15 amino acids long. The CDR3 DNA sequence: TGTGCCATCAGTGAGTCGGATTATCCTCCCTATGGCTACACCTTC. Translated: CAISESDYPPYGYTF.

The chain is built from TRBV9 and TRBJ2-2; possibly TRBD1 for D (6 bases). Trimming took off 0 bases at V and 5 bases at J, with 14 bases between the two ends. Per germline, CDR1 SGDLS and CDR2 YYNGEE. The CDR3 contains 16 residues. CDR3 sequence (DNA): TGTGCCAGCAGCGTAGGGGGGAATACAGGGACCGGGGAGCTGTTTTTT. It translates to CASSVGGNTGTGELFF.

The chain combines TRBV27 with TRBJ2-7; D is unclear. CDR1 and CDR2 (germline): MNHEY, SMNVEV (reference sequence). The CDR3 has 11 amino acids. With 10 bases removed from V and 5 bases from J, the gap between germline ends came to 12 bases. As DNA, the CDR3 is TGTGCCACCATTATAGAAAACGAGCAGTACTTC. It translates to CATIIENEQYF.